The 2 T cell receptor beta chains below come from one sample, sequenced in a study of CD8 T cells in ankylosing spondylitis. In TCRdb, the 5' RACE reads were re-called with MiXCR into one record per CDR3 protein. The table lists 200,000 to 300,000 distinct CDR3 sequences, less than 10% of them singletons. The sample was blood, either unsorted or a sorted T cell fraction (not recorded which). The receptors come from a male donor with ankylosing spondylitis or in good health (not recorded which).

This clonotype was seen ten or more times. V usage is TRBV5-1 and J usage is TRBJ1-1; no clear D. Trimming took off 1 base at V and 7 bases at J, with 11 bases between the two ends. The CDR3 covers 13 residues. In germline, CDR1 is SGHRS, CDR2 YFSETQ. The CDR3 sequence is CASSLNSRSEAFF. CDR3 coding DNA: TGCGCCAGCAGCTTGAACAGTCGGAGTGAAGCTTTCTTT.

This clonotype showed up many times. The chain couples TRBV20-1 to TRBJ1-6; 8 positions match TRBD1. Trimming took 0 bases from V and 9 from J; bases not matched to a gene: 10. CDR3 length: 16 residues. Looked up from germline, CDR1 is DFQATT and CDR2 is SNEGSKA (reference sequence). The CDR3 DNA follows: TGCAGTGCTAGAGAAGGGTCGGGACAGGTCGCTTCACCCCTCCACTTT. It specifies CSAREGSGQVASPLHF.